These T cell receptor beta chains were read from a single sample in a study of OX40 agonist ivuxolimab in advanced cancers. Sequencing was performed with immunoSEQ multiplex PCR; in TCRdb, only in-frame clones are kept and a portion is missing. The data contain about 46,000 clones, around 89% of them singletons. Sequenced material: CD4+ or CD8+ T cells sorted from blood, taken in a trial of the OX40 agonist ivuxolimab. These receptors originate from an adult with an advanced solid tumor such as melanoma, head and neck, liver or kidney cancer. CDR3s include the opening cysteine and the closing phenylalanine or tryptophan. D genes are given only for firm matches. Size is stated for part of the rows, as once, few or many counts, or as a class when the clone is expanded.

abundance: -; v_gene: TRBV13; d_gene: -; j_gene: TRBJ2-3; CDR3aa: CASSTGQSTDTQYF; CDR3nt: TGTGCCAGCAGTACAGGACAGAGCACAGATACGCAGTATTTT
abundance: -; v_gene: TRBV13; d_gene: TRBD1; j_gene: TRBJ2-4; CDR3aa: CASSLGTGLAKNIQYF; CDR3nt: TGTGCCAGCAGCTTGGGGACAGGGCTGGCCAAAAACATTCAGTACTTC
abundance: few; v_gene: TRBV9; d_gene: TRBD1; j_gene: TRBJ1-4; CDR3aa: CASSPGQEANEKLFF; CDR3nt: TGTGCCAGCAGCCCCGGACAGGAGGCTAATGAAAAACTGTTTTTT
abundance: -; v_gene: TRBV6-6; d_gene: -; j_gene: TRBJ2-7; CDR3aa: CASSYSGALGEQYF; CDR3nt: TGTGCCAGCAGTTACTCAGGCGCCCTCGGCGAGCAGTACTTC
abundance: -; v_gene: TRBV2; d_gene: -; j_gene: TRBJ2-7; CDR3aa: CASNHRTGRKLYEQYF; CDR3nt: TGTGCCAGCAACCACCGGACGGGACGGAAACTTTACGAGCAGTACTTC
abundance: -; v_gene: TRBV5-1; d_gene: TRBD2; j_gene: TRBJ2-7; CDR3aa: CASSFPSGYEQYF; CDR3nt: TGCGCCAGCAGCTTCCCTAGCGGCTACGAGCAGTACTTC
abundance: -; v_gene: TRBV30; d_gene: -; j_gene: TRBJ2-7; CDR3aa: CAWSGGTLQYF; CDR3nt: TGTGCCTGGAGTGGGGGGACGTTACAGTACTTC
abundance: -; v_gene: TRBV28; d_gene: -; j_gene: TRBJ1-6; CDR3aa: CASGGNSPLHF; CDR3nt: TGTGCCAGCGGGGGGAATTCACCCCTCCACTTT
abundance: -; v_gene: TRBV4-1; d_gene: -; j_gene: TRBJ1-1; CDR3aa: CASSQAGGRLNTEAFF; CDR3nt: TGCGCCAGCAGCCAAGCTGGAGGGCGGTTGAACACTGAAGCTTTCTTT
abundance: -; v_gene: TRBV7-2; d_gene: -; j_gene: TRBJ2-3; CDR3aa: CASSLETDSTDTQYF; CDR3nt: TGTGCCAGCAGCCTAGAGACAGATAGCACAGATACGCAGTATTTT
abundance: -; v_gene: TRBV27; d_gene: TRBD2; j_gene: TRBJ2-7; CDR3aa: CASSLGPAGGEQYF; CDR3nt: TGTGCCAGCAGTTTGGGACCGGCGGGGGGGGAGCAGTACTTC
abundance: -; v_gene: TRBV5-4; d_gene: -; j_gene: TRBJ2-2; CDR3aa: CASSVPGLALGGELFF; CDR3nt: TGTGCCAGCAGCGTACCGGGACTCGCCCTGGGCGGGGAGCTGTTTTTT
abundance: -; v_gene: TRBV28; d_gene: -; j_gene: TRBJ1-1; CDR3aa: CASSFTTEAFF; CDR3nt: TGTGCCAGCAGTTTTACCACTGAAGCTTTCTTT
abundance: -; v_gene: TRBV10-3; d_gene: TRBD2; j_gene: TRBJ2-3; CDR3aa: CAISLAGGATDTQYF; CDR3nt: TGTGCCATCAGCCTAGCGGGAGGGGCCACAGATACGCAGTATTTT
abundance: -; v_gene: TRBV29-1; d_gene: TRBD2; j_gene: TRBJ2-7; CDR3aa: CSGSGTTLGEQYF; CDR3nt: TGCAGCGGATCCGGGACTACACTGGGCGAGCAGTACTTC
abundance: -; v_gene: TRBV11-2; d_gene: -; j_gene: TRBJ2-7; CDR3aa: CASSFGRDSYEQYF; CDR3nt: TGTGCCAGCAGCTTCGGCCGGGATTCCTACGAGCAGTACTTC
abundance: once; v_gene: TRBV5-4; d_gene: -; j_gene: TRBJ1-2; CDR3aa: CASREIGDYGYTF; CDR3nt: TGTGCCAGCAGGGAGATCGGGGACTATGGCTACACCTTC
abundance: -; v_gene: TRBV5-1; d_gene: -; j_gene: TRBJ2-7; CDR3aa: CASSLAGTYEQYF; CDR3nt: TGCGCCAGCAGCTTGGCAGGGACCTACGAGCAGTACTTC
abundance: -; v_gene: TRBV28; d_gene: TRBD1; j_gene: TRBJ2-2; CDR3aa: CASSSGTGGTGELFF; CDR3nt: TGTGCCAGCAGTTCCGGGACAGGGGGAACCGGGGAGCTGTTTTTT
abundance: -; v_gene: TRBV4-1; d_gene: TRBD1; j_gene: TRBJ1-1; CDR3aa: CASSQEGGQGMPMNTEAFF; CDR3nt: TGCGCCAGCAGCCAAGAAGGGGGACAGGGCATGCCCATGAACACTGAAGCTTTCTTT
abundance: -; v_gene: TRBV7-9; d_gene: -; j_gene: TRBJ2-2; CDR3aa: CASSLRGRDTGELFF; CDR3nt: TGTGCCAGCAGCTTACGGGGACGGGACACCGGGGAGCTGTTTTTT
abundance: -; v_gene: TRBV7-2; d_gene: TRBD2; j_gene: TRBJ2-7; CDR3aa: CASSQERGWRAGVYEQYF; CDR3nt: TGCGCCAGCAGCCAAGAACGAGGCTGGCGAGCGGGGGTCTACGAGCAGTACTTC